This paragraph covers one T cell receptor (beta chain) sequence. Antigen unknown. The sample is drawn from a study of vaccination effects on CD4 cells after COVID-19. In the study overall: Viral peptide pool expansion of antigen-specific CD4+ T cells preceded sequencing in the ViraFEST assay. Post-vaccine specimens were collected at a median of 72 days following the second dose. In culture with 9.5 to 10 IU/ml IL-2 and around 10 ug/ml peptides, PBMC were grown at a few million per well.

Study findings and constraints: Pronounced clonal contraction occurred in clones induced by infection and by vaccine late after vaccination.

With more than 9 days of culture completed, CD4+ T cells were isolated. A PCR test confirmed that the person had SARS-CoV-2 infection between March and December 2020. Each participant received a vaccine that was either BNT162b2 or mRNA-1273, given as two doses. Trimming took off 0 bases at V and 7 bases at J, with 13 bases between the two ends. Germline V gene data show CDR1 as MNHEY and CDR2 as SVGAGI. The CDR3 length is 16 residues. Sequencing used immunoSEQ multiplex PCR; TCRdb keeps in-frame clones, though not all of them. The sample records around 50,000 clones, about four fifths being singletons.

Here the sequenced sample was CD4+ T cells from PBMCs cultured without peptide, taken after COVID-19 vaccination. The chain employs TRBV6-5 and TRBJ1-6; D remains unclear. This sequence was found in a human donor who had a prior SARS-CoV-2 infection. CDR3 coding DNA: TGTGCCAGCAGTTACTCGGCTTATGGAGGAAATTCACCCCTCCACTTT. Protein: CASSYSAYGGNSPLHF.